These T cell receptor beta chains were read from a single sample in a study of blood T cell repertoires in COVID-19. Sequencing used immunoSEQ multiplex PCR; TCRdb keeps in-frame clones, though not all of them. Among about 270,000 clones listed, approximately 90% were seen once. Sequencing was done on a sample of PBMCs or T cells enriched from blood (not recorded which). The receptors were sampled from a woman in her twenties or thirties with acute COVID-19. Both conserved end residues are part of each CDR3. Each record gives: V gene, D gene, J gene, clone size, CDR3 protein, CDR3 DNA. D genes are given only for firm matches. Clone size, where shown, is once, few, many, or a class for clones that have expanded.

TRBV30	NA	TRBJ2-7	NA	CAWSDLQGPSLSYEQYF	TGTGCCTGGAGTGATCTTCAGGGGCCCTCCCTGTCCTACGAGCAGTACTTC
TRBV7-9	TRBD2	TRBJ2-1	NA	CASSRRLAGDKDEQFF	TGTGCCAGCAGCCGGCGACTAGCGGGAGACAAGGATGAGCAGTTCTTC
TRBV27	TRBD1	TRBJ2-4	NA	CASSSLDRPNIQYF	TGTGCCAGCAGCTCGCTGGACAGGCCAAACATTCAGTACTTC
TRBV19	NA	TRBJ1-1	NA	CASAPGHKNTEAFF	TGTGCCAGTGCCCCTGGGCACAAGAACACTGAAGCTTTCTTT
TRBV6-5	TRBD1	TRBJ2-1	NA	CASSQDRGAYNEQFF	TGTGCCAGCTCTCAAGACAGGGGGGCCTACAATGAGCAGTTCTTC
TRBV11-2	TRBD2	TRBJ2-7	few	CASSFTGLAGPEQYF	TGTGCCAGCAGCTTTACTGGACTAGCGGGACCAGAGCAGTACTTC
TRBV9	TRBD2	TRBJ2-2	NA	CASSVDLAGVPGELFF	TGTGCCAGCAGCGTAGATCTAGCGGGAGTGCCCGGGGAGCTGTTTTTT
TRBV9	NA	TRBJ2-1	NA	CASSVQVGSYNEQFF	TGTGCCAGCAGCGTCCAGGTGGGCTCCTACAATGAGCAGTTCTTC
TRBV11-2	TRBD2	TRBJ2-2	few	CASSLLAGGSTGELFF	TGTGCCAGCAGCTTATTAGCGGGAGGGTCAACCGGGGAGCTGTTTTTT
TRBV5-4	NA	TRBJ1-1	NA	CASSSVTGKEAEAFF	TGTGCCAGCAGCTCCGTGACAGGAAAGGAGGCTGAAGCTTTCTTT
TRBV19	NA	TRBJ2-2	NA	CASSIVTTGGELFF	TGTGCCAGTAGTATAGTGACCACGGGCGGGGAGCTGTTTTTT
TRBV6-5	NA	TRBJ1-2	NA	CASTVGLSASYTF	TGTGCCAGCACCGTAGGACTTAGCGCGAGCTACACCTTC
TRBV11-2	NA	TRBJ2-1	NA	CASSEKNNEQFF	TGTGCCAGCAGCGAGAAAAACAATGAGCAGTTCTTC
TRBV5-4	NA	TRBJ2-7	NA	CASSSRGSQREQYF	TGTGCCAGCAGCTCTCGGGGGAGTCAGAGGGAGCAGTACTTC
TRBV6-2/TRBV6-3	NA	TRBJ2-7	NA	CASSPPSPYEQYF	TGTGCCAGCAGCCCCCCGAGTCCCTACGAGCAGTACTTC
TRBV30	NA	TRBJ2-3	NA	CAWNPGSGTDTQYF	TGTGCCTGGAACCCGGGGAGCGGCACAGATACGCAGTATTTT
TRBV19	NA	TRBJ1-3	NA	CASSITTPDSGNTIYF	TGTGCCAGTAGTATAACCACTCCCGACTCTGGAAACACCATATATTTT
TRBV5-6	TRBD1	TRBJ1-4	NA	CASSSQGDRNEKLFF	TGTGCCAGCAGCTCCCAGGGGGACCGTAATGAAAAACTGTTTTTT
TRBV3-1/TRBV3-2	NA	TRBJ1-5	NA	CASSHGQYSNQPQHF	TGTGCCAGCAGCCACGGACAGTATAGCAATCAGCCCCAGCATTTT
TRBV2	TRBD1	TRBJ1-4	NA	CASSPGATGSEKLFF	TGTGCCAGCAGTCCCGGCGCGACAGGGAGCGAAAAACTGTTTTTT
TRBV7-9	TRBD1	TRBJ1-5	NA	CASSGDRGTWQPQHF	TGTGCCAGCAGCGGCGACAGGGGCACATGGCAGCCCCAGCATTTT
TRBV5-4	TRBD2	TRBJ2-7	NA	CASSLPSGIGEQYF	TGTGCCAGCAGCTTGCCTAGCGGGATAGGGGAGCAGTACTTC
TRBV9	TRBD1	TRBJ1-6	NA	CASSGGTGGNSPLHF	TGTGCCAGCAGCGGCGGGACAGGGGGTAATTCACCCCTCCACTTT
TRBV6-5	TRBD1	TRBJ1-2	NA	CASSSRGLNGYTF	TGTGCCAGCAGTTCCAGGGGGCTAAATGGCTACACCTTC
TRBV3-1/TRBV3-2	NA	TRBJ1-2	NA	CASSLQGSGYTF	TGTGCCAGCAGCCTACAGGGCTCTGGCTACACCTTC
TRBV28	TRBD1	TRBJ1-5	once	CASSPHSGQDTSQPQHF	TGTGCCAGCAGTCCACACTCGGGACAGGACACGAGTCAGCCCCAGCATTTT
TRBV6-6	TRBD2	TRBJ2-3	once	CASSPHLTGGGTDTQYF	TGTGCCAGCAGTCCTCACCTTACGGGGGGAGGAACAGATACGCAGTATTTT
TRBV11-2	NA	TRBJ2-3	few	CASSLTDTQYF	TGTGCCAGCAGCCTCACAGATACGCAGTATTTT
TRBV7-2	NA	TRBJ1-1	NA	CASSLTRQMNTEAFF	TGTGCCAGCAGCTTAACGAGACAGATGAACACTGAAGCTTTCTTT
TRBV2	TRBD2	TRBJ2-3	NA	CASSRDYRDTQYF	TGTGCCAGCAGTCGGGACTACAGAGATACGCAGTATTTT
TRBV29-1	TRBD2	TRBJ2-7	few	CSVEGTSGNPYEQYF	TGCAGCGTAGAAGGGACTAGCGGAAACCCCTACGAGCAGTACTTC
TRBV14	NA	TRBJ2-7	NA	CASSLDISYEQYF	TGTGCCAGCAGCCTGGACATCTCCTACGAGCAGTACTTC
TRBV4-3	TRBD2	TRBJ2-6	NA	CASSQPGRASGANVLTF	TGCGCCAGCAGCCAACCGGGGAGGGCCTCTGGGGCCAACGTCCTGACTTTC